This T cell receptor (beta chain) is drawn from a study of T cell repertoires in ileal Crohn's disease. Whole-study context: All patients had surgery for stricturing (around 61%) or penetrating (around 40%) disease.

Clones were read by immunoSEQ multiplex PCR, and TCRdb kept only the in-frame ones, dropping some. The sample carries approximately 29,000 clones, around 80% recorded once. V shed 8 bases and J shed 2 bases, with 7 bases lying between them. This CDR3 spans 11 amino acids. CDR1 SQVTM and CDR2 ANQGSEA come from the germline V gene. Findings and limits, study-wide: Every patient over 26.8% clonality showed endoscopic recurrence. Compared with non-smokers, active smokers at surgery showed more clonal expansions. High-frequency clones were more common in sorted CD8 than CD4 cells.

Turning to this clone: Its antigen remains unknown.

This sequence was found in an adult with Crohn's disease. Sequenced: ileal tissue. The rearrangement links TRBV29-1 to TRBJ1-3; D not certain. CDR3 loop: CSLAAGNTIYF. CDR3 in DNA: TGCAGCCTGGCAGCTGGAAACACCATATATTTT.